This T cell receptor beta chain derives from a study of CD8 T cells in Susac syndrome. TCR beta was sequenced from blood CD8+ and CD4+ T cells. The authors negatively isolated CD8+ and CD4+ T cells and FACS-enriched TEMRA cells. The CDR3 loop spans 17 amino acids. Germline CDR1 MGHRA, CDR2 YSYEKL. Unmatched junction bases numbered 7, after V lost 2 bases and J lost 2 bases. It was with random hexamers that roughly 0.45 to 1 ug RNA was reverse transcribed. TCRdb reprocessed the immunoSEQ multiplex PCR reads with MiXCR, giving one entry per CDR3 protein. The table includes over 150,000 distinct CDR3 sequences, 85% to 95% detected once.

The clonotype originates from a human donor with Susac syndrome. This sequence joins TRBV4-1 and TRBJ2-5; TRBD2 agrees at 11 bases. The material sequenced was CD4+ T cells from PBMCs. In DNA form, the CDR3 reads TGCGCCAGCAGCCAACCCCCGGGACTAGCGGAGCAAGAGACCCAGTACTTC. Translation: CASSQPPGLAEQETQYF.